This TCR beta chain was captured in a study of technical replicates of blood from several donors. Germline CDR1 reads SGHAT; CDR2 reads FQNNGV. Trimming left V 2 bases short and J 5 bases short, with 13 bases between. This CDR3 contains 14 residues. The repertoire was sequenced with immunoSEQ multiplex PCR; TCRdb's copy has only in-frame clones and lacks some. The sample records over 80,000 clones, about 96% being singletons. This receptor was obtained from a human donor in good health. The chain links TRBV11-2 to TRBJ2-7; D might be TRBD2 (5 bases). The sequencing sample was made of T cells isolated from PBMCs. This CDR3 is CASSLSGSFNEQYF. The CDR3, as DNA: TGTGCCAGCAGCTTATCTGGGAGTTTCAACGAGCAGTACTTC.